A single sample is the source of the 19 T cell receptor beta chains below, sequenced in a study of human T cells and chemical hapten exposure. TCRdb passed the RACE reads through MiXCR, listing each CDR3 protein once. The data contain tens of thousands of distinct CDR3 sequences, 10% to 11% of them singletons. Time point in this sample: pre-sensitization, week 0. Treatment meaning: therapeutic diphenylcyclopropenone sensitization with weekly scalp DPC. Material: whole blood, obtained in connection with sensitization to the hapten diphenylcyclopropenone (DPC). Receptors were obtained from a woman aged 45 to 65 with alopecia areata. Some clones in this sample may be carry-over from other donors' samples.

This clonotype was seen a handful of times. The V gene is TRBV20-1, the J gene TRBJ2-1; 7 bases agree with TRBD2. The CDR3 is 14 amino acids. Germline-derived CDR1 and CDR2 are DFQATT and SNEGSKA (reference sequence). Trimming cost V 1 base and J 2 bases; bases outside gene matches: 2. The CDR3 sequence: CSARASGPYNEQFF. CDR3 coding DNA: TGCAGTGCTAGAGCTAGCGGACCCTACAATGAGCAGTTCTTC.

This clonotype has at least ten counts. This chain uses TRBV6-2 or TRBV6-3 with TRBJ2-3, with a weak D call TRBD2 (6 bases). Trimming pared 6 bases from V and 7 bases from J, leaving 11 bases between. The CDR3 is 12 amino acids. Per the germline V gene, CDR1 is MNHEY and CDR2 is SVGEGT. The CDR3 loop is CASSQTSNTQYF. In DNA form, the CDR3 reads TGTGCCAGCAGCCAAACTAGCAATACGCAGTATTTT.

There are a few counts of this clonotype. The V call is TRBV3-1, the J call TRBJ1-1; D possibly corresponds to TRBD1 (5 bases). Trimming took 4 bases from V and 4 from J, leaving 13 bases between them. This CDR3 comprises 14 residues. CDR1 and CDR2 (germline): LGHDT, YNNKEL (reference sequence). The CDR3 protein is CASSRGQPGTEAFF. The CDR3 nucleotides read TGTGCCAGCAGCCGGGGCCAACCGGGCACTGAAGCTTTCTTT.

The chain combines TRBV19 with TRBJ1-2, with D unresolved. Trimming removed 5 bases at V and 2 bases at J, with 6 bases between. CDR3 size: 12 residues. Germline loops: CDR1 LNHDA, CDR2 SQIVND (reference sequence). The CDR3 region is CASSPENYGYTF. The CDR3 DNA sequence: TGTGCCAGTAGTCCGGAAAACTATGGCTACACCTTC.

This clonotype was recorded many times. The chain has TRBV15 and TRBJ2-1; D is possibly TRBD1 (5 bases). V lost 5 bases and J lost 7, with 18 bases in between. This CDR3 has 15 residues. Germline values: CDR1 LNHNV, CDR2 YYDKDF (reference sequence). The CDR3: CATSGAGLLTNEQFF. In DNA form, the CDR3 reads TGTGCCACCAGCGGGGCTGGCCTCCTTACAAATGAGCAGTTCTTC.

This clonotype was detected many times. The chain combines TRBV7-9 with TRBJ1-4, with TRBD1 as a possible D gene (5 bases). Germline values: CDR1 SEHNR, CDR2 FQNEAQ (reference sequence). The CDR3 runs to 12 residues. With 2 bases removed from V and 8 bases from J, the gap between germline ends came to 6 bases. The CDR3 is CASSLQGEKLFF. The CDR3 nucleotides are TGTGCCAGCAGCTTACAGGGCGAAAAACTGTTTTTT.

This clonotype was seen ten or more times. The chain employs TRBV20-1 and TRBJ1-3, with D unresolved. In germline, CDR1 is DFQATT, CDR2 SNEGSKA (reference sequence). The CDR3 is made up of 16 amino acids. The V and J ends lost 0 bases and 1 base respectively, with 13 bases between them. Here the CDR3 reads CSARDPNSLSGNTIYF. The CDR3, as DNA: TGCAGTGCTAGAGATCCCAATAGTTTATCTGGAAACACCATATATTTT.

This clonotype was counted only a few times. The chain links TRBV5-3 to TRBJ2-3; TRBD2 matches 10 bases. TRBV5-3 is an ORF for which the function is uncertain. The CDR3 runs 18 residues. The junction had 11 bases not matched to a gene; V was cut back by 0 bases and J by 4 bases. CDR3 amino acids: CARSLGLAGEPYPDTQYF. CDR3 in DNA: TGTGCCAGAAGCTTGGGGCTAGCGGGGGAACCCTACCCAGATACGCAGTATTTT.

The CDR3 loop is CASSLRAGSNTGELFF. The CDR3 coding sequence is TGTGCCAGCAGCTTAAGGGCCGGATCGAACACCGGGGAGCTGTTTTTT. This chain joins TRBV7-3 and TRBJ2-2, with unresolved D. The CDR3 sequence is 16 residues long. In germline, CDR1 is SGHTA, CDR2 FQGTGA. The V gene lost 1 base and the J gene lost 0 bases, with 9 bases spanning the gap. Supplemented by reference TRBV7-3 and TRBJ2-2, the full variable domain reads GAGVSQTPSNKVTEKGKYVELRCDPISGHTALYWYRQSLGQGPEFLIYFQGTGAADDSGLPNDRFFAVRPEGSVSTLKIQRTERGDSAVYLCASSLRAGSNTGELFFGEGSRLTVL.

This clonotype appeared many times. The chain uses TRBV20-1 and TRBJ1-1; the D gene is possibly TRBD1 (5 bases). The CDR3 has 14 amino acids. Germline V gene data show CDR1 as DFQATT and CDR2 as SNEGSKA (reference sequence). With 0 bases removed from V and 5 bases from J, the gap between germline ends came to 13 bases. In nucleotides, the CDR3 is TGCAGTGCTAGAGATTCGGGGGTAAATACTGAAGCTTTCTTT. The encoded protein is CSARDSGVNTEAFF.

This chain connects TRBV15 to TRBJ2-7; 10 bases are a match to TRBD1. This CDR3 has 12 amino acids. Germline V lookup: CDR1 LNHNV, CDR2 YYDKDF (reference sequence). J was trimmed by 5 bases and V by 6 bases; bases with no gene match: 1. CDR3 loop: CATRDRGDEQYF. CDR3 bases: TGTGCCACCAGGGACAGGGGGGACGAGCAGTACTTC.

This chain uses TRBV29-1 with TRBJ1-2; D uncertain. Looked up from germline, CDR1 is SQVTM and CDR2 is ANQGSEA. V lost 3 bases to trimming and J lost 4 bases, with 12 bases between them. The CDR3 runs to 13 residues. CDR3 loop: CSVDAGGSYGYTF. In nucleotides, the CDR3 is TGCAGCGTTGACGCAGGCGGGTCCTATGGCTACACCTTC.

This clonotype was counted at least ten times. V and J are TRBV29-1 and TRBJ2-2; 8 nucleotides line up with TRBD1. Germline assignment: CDR1 SQVTM and CDR2 ANQGSEA. The CDR3 is made up of 14 amino acids. Losses at the gene ends were 5 bases for V and 6 bases for J; bases not matched to a gene: 8. The CDR3 DNA sequence: TGCAGCGTTCTCGGACAGGGTTTTTCCGGGGAGCTGTTTTTT. It encodes CSVLGQGFSGELFF.

This clonotype was detected only a few times. A junction end diverges from the germline sequence, so it may reflect a read error. The rearrangement uses TRBV29-1 and TRBJ1-1; D is ambiguous. The CDR3 is made up of 12 amino acids. Germline V gene lookup returns CDR1 SQVTM and CDR2 ANQGSEA. The DNA of the CDR3 is TGCAGCTTTACTAGTCTCGGTACTGAAGTTTTCTTT. As protein: CSFTSLGTEVFF.

The chain is built from TRBV7-2 and TRBJ2-4; D is undetermined. The CDR3 length is 14 residues. Per the germline V gene, CDR1 is SGHTA and CDR2 is FQGNSA. Trimming took off 4 bases at V and 5 bases at J, with 12 bases between the two ends. Here the CDR3 DNA reads TGTGCCAGCAGCTCCAGCGCCGTTCAAAACATTCAGTACTTC. Amino acid sequence: CASSSSAVQNIQYF.

This clonotype appeared many times. The chain recombines TRBV6-2 or TRBV6-3 with TRBJ1-5; no clear D. Germline CDR1 is MNHEY and CDR2 is SVGEGT. V was clipped by 2 bases and J by 0 bases, with 8 bases between them. The CDR3 has 15 residues. The CDR3 region has the DNA TGTGCCAGCAGTTACCGGGGTATTAGCAATCAGCCCCAGCATTTT. Encoded protein: CASSYRGISNQPQHF.

This clonotype was seen repeatedly, ten times or more. The chain combines TRBV7-2 with TRBJ2-3, with TRBD2 matching over 8 bases. The CDR3 runs to 13 residues. After removal of 5 bases from V and 10 bases from J, the junction contained 8 bases not matched to a gene. In germline, CDR1 is SGHTA, CDR2 FQGNSA. The CDR3 is CASSRFSGMAQYF. The CDR3 DNA is TGTGCCAGCAGCCGGTTTAGCGGGATGGCGCAGTATTTT.

This chain uses TRBV7-3 with TRBJ2-7; D unresolved. The CDR3 runs 13 residues. Trimming took 1 base from V and 4 from J, leaving 8 bases between them. Looked up from germline, CDR1 is SGHTA and CDR2 is FQGTGA. CDR3 protein: CASSLKGNYEQYF. DNA for the CDR3: TGTGCCAGCAGCTTAAAAGGGAATTACGAGCAGTACTTC. Combining the CDR3 with reference TRBV7-3 and TRBJ2-7 gives the whole variable domain GAGVSQTPSNKVTEKGKYVELRCDPISGHTALYWYRQSLGQGPEFLIYFQGTGAADDSGLPNDRFFAVRPEGSVSTLKIQRTERGDSAVYLCASSLKGNYEQYFGPGTRLTVT.

This chain links TRBV7-9 with TRBJ2-1, with 8 bases aligning to TRBD1. The CDR3 loop spans 17 amino acids. Unmatched junction bases numbered 8, after V lost 3 bases and J lost 1 base. The germline gives CDR1 SEHNR, CDR2 FQNEAQ (reference sequence). The DNA for the CDR3 is TGTGCCAGCAGCTTCCTAATAGGGACAGGATCCTACAATGAGCAGTTCTTC. Translation: CASSFLIGTGSYNEQFF.